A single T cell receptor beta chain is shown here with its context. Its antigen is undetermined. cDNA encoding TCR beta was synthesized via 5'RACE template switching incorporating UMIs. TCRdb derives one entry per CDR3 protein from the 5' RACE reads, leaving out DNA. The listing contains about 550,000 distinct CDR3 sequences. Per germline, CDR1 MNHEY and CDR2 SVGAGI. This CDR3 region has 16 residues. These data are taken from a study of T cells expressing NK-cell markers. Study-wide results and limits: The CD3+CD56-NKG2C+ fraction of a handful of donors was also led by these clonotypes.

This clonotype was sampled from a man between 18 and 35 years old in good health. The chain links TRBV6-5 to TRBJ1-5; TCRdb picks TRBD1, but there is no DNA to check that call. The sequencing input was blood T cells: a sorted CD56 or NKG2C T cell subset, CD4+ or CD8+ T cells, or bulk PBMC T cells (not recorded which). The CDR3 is CASSYSTAGADQPQHF.